This T cell receptor (beta chain) was found in a study of a mutant IDH1 vaccine in newly diagnosed glioma. About the study: The first vaccination came 4-6 weeks after radiotherapy alone, or with temozolomide cycles. Previous care, which was radiotherapy, temozolomide, or both, most often involved both. Whole-study results and caveats: Evidence of vaccine-induced immune responses was documented in about 93% of patients.

Time point meaning: week 5, during vaccination. Vaccination used 300 ug of mutant IDH1 20-mer peptide per dose, with topical imiquimod. Donors harbored newly found WHO grade 3 or 4 IDH1-mutant, ATRX-lost astrocytomas. Germline V gene sequence: CDR1 LGHNT, CDR2 FRNRAP. The CDR3 length is 14 residues. Losses at the gene ends were 6 bases for V and 5 bases for J; bases not matched to a gene: 9. As regards this clone: Its antigen is undetermined.

Assay used: immunoSEQ multiplex PCR; TCRdb lists only in-frame clones, some missing. The profile shows over 45,000 clones, about 86% of them singletons. The TCR was taken from a woman aged 45-60 years with glioma. Sample: PBMCs, taken from a glioma patient whose treatment included an IDH1 peptide vaccine. The V call is TRBV12-5, the J call TRBJ1-1; 7 bases fit TRBD1. CDR3 residues: CASGGTGVGTEAFF. CDR3 coding DNA: TGTGCTAGTGGCGGTACAGGGGTAGGGACTGAAGCTTTCTTT.